The 26 T cell receptor beta chains given below trace back to one sample, sequenced in a study of shared clonotypes between healthy human individuals. The data were produced by immunoSEQ multiplex PCR, yet TCRdb's version contains in-frame clones alone and is incomplete. The sample records 950,000 to 1,100,000 clones, more than 65% being singletons. Sample: memory CD4+ T cells sorted from blood. The sample's subset: CD45RA-negative fraction. The receptors stem from a man aged 18 to 35 in good health.

The genes are TRBV5-1 and TRBJ1-2; perhaps TRBD1 as D (6 bases). This CDR3 is built from 14 residues. Germline V gene lookup returns CDR1 SGHRS and CDR2 YFSETQ. Trimming stripped 0 bases from V and 7 bases from J, with 13 bases between. CDR3 bases: TGCGCCAGCAGCTTGGGGTGGACAGATGGTGGCTACACCTTC. This encodes CASSLGWTDGGYTF.

The rearrangement uses TRBV2 and TRBJ1-2; D not resolved. The CDR3 consists of 13 residues. V lost 1 base and J lost 4, with 7 bases in between. CDR1 and CDR2 from the germline V gene are SNHLY and FYNNEI. CDR3 in amino acids: CASSEGAGYGYTF. The CDR3 bases are TGTGCCAGCAGTGAAGGTGCAGGCTATGGCTACACCTTC.

The chain employs TRBV10-2 and TRBJ2-7; 10 bases line up with TRBD2. Germline values: CDR1 WSHSY, CDR2 SAAADI. This CDR3 is built from 15 residues. V lost 3 bases to trimming and J lost 4 bases; unmatched junction nucleotides: 6. For the CDR3, the DNA is TGCGCCAGCAGTGAAAATCTAGCGGGGGTTTACGAGCAGTACTTC. This sequence encodes CASSENLAGVYEQYF.

There are a few counts of this clone. The CDR3 region is CASSRTSPYSNYGYTF. In DNA form, the CDR3 reads TGTGCCAGTAGCAGGACAAGCCCCTATTCTAACTATGGCTACACCTTC. The chain links TRBV19 to TRBJ1-2, with D possibly TRBD1 on 5 matching bases. This CDR3 spans 16 amino acids. Trimming removed 6 bases at V and 0 bases at J, with 17 bases between. Germline lookup yields CDR1 LNHDA and CDR2 SQIVND (reference sequence).

V usage is TRBV7-2 and J usage is TRBJ2-6; D call uncertain. The length of the CDR3 is 15 residues. The V end lost 1 base, the J end lost 3 bases, and 7 bases lay between the germline ends. Germline assignment: CDR1 SGHTA and CDR2 FQGNSA. The CDR3 region is CASSLVPGGANVLTF. The CDR3 DNA is TGTGCCAGCAGCTTAGTTCCGGGTGGGGCCAACGTCCTGACTTTC.

The rearrangement links TRBV10-3 to TRBJ2-3; D is ambiguous. Germline V CDR1 and CDR2: ENHRY, SYGVKD. The CDR3 totals 16 residues. V shed 0 bases and J shed 1 base, with 11 bases lying between them. CDR3 nucleotide sequence: TGTGCCATCAGTGAGTCTTTGGGCGTCGGCACAGATACGCAGTATTTT. Translating it yields CAISESLGVGTDTQYF.

The chain carries TRBV10-2 and TRBJ2-7, with D maybe TRBD2 (5 bases). V gave up 6 bases and J gave up 0 bases, with 18 bases separating them. CDR1 WSHSY and CDR2 SAAADI come from the germline V gene. There are 16 residues in the CDR3. CDR3 nucleotide sequence: TGCGCCAGCAGAAAGCCGGGATTAACTAGCTCCTACGAGCAGTACTTC. Protein sequence: CASRKPGLTSSYEQYF.

As to this clone: Other DNA sequences of this sample code for an identical CDR3. The rearrangement uses TRBV18 and TRBJ2-1; unclear D gene. Trimming cost V 3 bases and J 4 bases, with 7 bases left between them. The CDR3 covers 13 residues. From germline, CDR1 is KGHSH and CDR2 LQKENI. This CDR3 reads CASSPNTYNEQFF. The CDR3, as DNA: TGTGCCAGCTCACCGAACACGTACAATGAGCAGTTCTTC.

The genes are TRBV7-2 and TRBJ2-5; D ambiguous. The V end was cut by 5 bases, the J end by 5 bases, with 15 bases between. This CDR3 comprises 14 residues. Germline lookup yields CDR1 SGHTA and CDR2 FQGNSA. The CDR3 is CASSQPHKTETQYF. Written as DNA, the CDR3 is TGTGCCAGCAGCCAACCGCACAAAACGGAGACCCAGTACTTC.

The chain joins TRBV5-1 to TRBJ1-2, with 7 positions matching TRBD1. The J segment lost 0 bases and the V segment lost 9 bases, leaving 8 bases of the junction unmatched. The CDR3 is made up of 14 amino acids. Germline V gives CDR1 SGHRS, CDR2 YFSETQ. CDR3 bases: TGCGCCACCCGAGGGACAGCCGCTAACTATGGCTACACCTTC. Protein sequence: CATRGTAANYGYTF.

The chain links TRBV16 to TRBJ2-7, with D perhaps TRBD1 or TRBD2 (5 bases each). Germline-derived CDR1 and CDR2 are KGHSY and FQNENV. V shed 0 bases and J shed 6 bases, with 15 bases lying between them. The CDR3 totals 15 residues. This CDR3 is CASSQSSGTGSEQYF. CDR3 nucleotides: TGTGCCAGCAGCCAATCTTCAGGGACCGGGTCCGAGCAGTACTTC.

The V and J genes are TRBV19 and TRBJ1-5; no reliable D call. V lost 1 base and J 5 bases, leaving 12 bases between the germline ends. Germline CDR1 LNHDA, CDR2 SQIVND (reference sequence). The CDR3 extends over 15 amino acids. The CDR3 sequence: CASSIGQFIDQPQHF. In DNA form, the CDR3 reads TGTGCCAGTAGTATAGGTCAGTTTATTGATCAGCCCCAGCATTTT. Variable domain in full (rest from reference TRBV19 and TRBJ1-5): DGGITQSPKYLFRKEGQNVTLSCEQNLNHDAMYWYRQDPGQGLRLIYYSQIVNDFQKGDIAEGYSVSREKKESFPLTVTSAQKNPTAFYLCASSIGQFIDQPQHFGDGTRLSIL.

The rearrangement links TRBV30 to TRBJ2-1; a weak D match, TRBD2 (5 bases). V lost 1 base, J lost 5 bases, and 12 bases lay in between. The CDR3 loop spans 14 amino acids. Germline loops: CDR1 GTSNPN, CDR2 SVGIG (reference sequence). The CDR3 sequence: CAWSGEFRNNEQFF. CDR3 DNA: TGTGCCTGGAGTGGGGAGTTCCGAAACAATGAGCAGTTCTTC.

About this clone: At the DNA level, this CDR3 is encoded by other sequences in the same sample as well. V and J are TRBV7-2 and TRBJ2-2, with unresolved D. CDR3 length: 13 residues. V was pared by 0 bases and J by 5 bases, with 4 bases between. CDR1 and CDR2 from the germline V gene are SGHTA and FQGNSA. The CDR3 here is CASSLALTGELFF. CDR3 in DNA: TGTGCCAGCAGCTTAGCCCTAACCGGGGAGCTGTTTTTT.

The chain couples TRBV27 to TRBJ1-5, with 8 positions matching TRBD1. J gave up 3 bases and V 6 bases, and 7 bases lay outside the gene matches. The CDR3 spans 15 residues. Looked up from germline, CDR1 is MNHEY and CDR2 is SMNVEV (reference sequence). As DNA, the CDR3 is TGTGCCAGCAGCTCGACAGGGGCCCTCAATCAGCCCCAGCATTTT. Amino acids: CASSSTGALNQPQHF.

This clone was seen a single time. This rearrangement joins TRBV29-1 to TRBJ1-1, with D possibly TRBD1 on 6 matching bases. The CDR3 runs 11 residues. Germline assignment: CDR1 SQVTM and CDR2 ANQGSEA. V lost 3 bases and J lost 7, with 9 bases in between. The CDR3 here is CSVEGHVEAFF. CDR3 DNA: TGCAGCGTTGAGGGACACGTTGAAGCTTTCTTT.

DNA of the CDR3: TGTGCCAGCTCACCAGACATCACGTCCGAGCAGTACTTC. Amino acid sequence: CASSPDITSEQYF. This chain connects TRBV18 to TRBJ2-7; D is undetermined. Germline lookup yields CDR1 KGHSH and CDR2 LQKENI. V was cut by 2 bases and J by 6 bases, with 11 bases left in between. CDR3 length: 13 residues.

In its sample, this clone was seen a few times. The V gene is TRBV11-2, the J gene TRBJ1-2; 7 nucleotides line up with TRBD1. From germline, CDR1 is SGHAT and CDR2 FQNNGV. This CDR3 has 13 amino acids. With V trimmed by 5 bases and J by 7 bases, 7 bases remained unmatched. CDR3 nucleotides: TGTGCCAGCAGCGTGAGGGGGCAGGGTGGCTACACCTTC. Residues: CASSVRGQGGYTF. The full variable domain, its missing parts supplied by reference TRBV11-2 and TRBJ1-2, is EAGVAQSPRYKIIEKRQSVAFWCNPISGHATLYWYQQILGQGPKLLIQFQNNGVVDDSQLPKDRFSAERLKGVDSTLKIQPAKLEDSAVYLCASSVRGQGGYTFGSGTRLTVV.

The CDR3 sequence is CASNLLAGRGEQFF. In DNA form, the CDR3 reads TGTGCCAGCAATCTACTAGCGGGCAGGGGTGAGCAGTTCTTC. The chain uses TRBV2 and TRBJ2-1; 9 bases agree with TRBD2. Germline trimming cut 7 bases from V and 9 bases from J; bases unmatched to any gene: 10. The CDR3 is 14 amino acids. The germline V gene encodes CDR1 SNHLY and CDR2 FYNNEI.

The V and J genes are TRBV11-2 and TRBJ2-1, with TRBD1 as a possible D gene (6 bases). CDR1 is SGHAT and CDR2 is FQNNGV in the germline V gene. Between the trimmed V and J ends, which lost 2 bases and 5 bases, there was a span of 19 bases. The CDR3 runs 17 residues. The CDR3 spells CASSLWPRGMDDNEQFF. CDR3 nucleotide sequence: TGTGCCAGCAGCTTATGGCCTAGGGGGATGGACGACAATGAGCAGTTCTTC.

This clone has just one count. This sequence joins TRBV18 and TRBJ1-2; 7 bases agree with TRBD1. Germline values: CDR1 KGHSH, CDR2 LQKENI. Losses at the gene ends were 2 bases for V and 7 bases for J; bases not matched to a gene: 13. The CDR3 is 16 amino acids. In DNA form, the CDR3 reads TGTGCCAGCTCACCAACAGGCCGGGGAGGGGGCGCTGGCTACACCTTC. This sequence encodes CASSPTGRGGGAGYTF. The full variable domain, completed using reference TRBV18 and TRBJ1-2, is NAGVMQNPRHLVRRRGQEARLRCSPMKGHSHVYWYRQLPEEGLKFMVYLQKENIIDESGMPKERFSAEFPKEGPSILRIQQVVRGDSAAYFCASSPTGRGGGAGYTFGSGTRLTVV.

The chain links TRBV10-1 to TRBJ1-1; D call uncertain. The CDR3 is 12 residues long. In germline, CDR1 is WNHNN, CDR2 SYGVQD (reference sequence). Trimming shortened V by 3 bases and J by 11 bases, and 13 bases separated the two germline ends. The CDR3 loop is CASSDGGLGAFF. The DNA of the CDR3 is TGCGCCAGCAGTGATGGAGGGCTCGGGGCTTTCTTT.

This sequence joins TRBV16 and TRBJ1-1; D gene ambiguous. The CDR3 contains 14 residues. Trimming cost V 0 bases and J 1 base, with 6 bases left between them. Germline values: CDR1 KGHSY, CDR2 FQNENV. The CDR3 DNA reads TGTGCCAGCAGCCAATCGCCCGGGAACACTGAAGCTTTCTTT. Amino acid sequence: CASSQSPGNTEAFF.

Worth noting for this clone: This likely traces to a read error, being one base from a far larger clone. Other nucleotide sequences from this sample produce the same CDR3. The chain recombines TRBV2 with TRBJ2-7, with no clear D. Germline-derived CDR1 and CDR2 are SNHLY and FYNNEI. V lost 2 bases and J lost 4, with 0 bases in between. The CDR3 has 10 residues. CDR3 nucleotide sequence: TGTGCCAGCAGTGAATACGAGCAGTACTTC. It translates to CASSEYEQYF.

Regarding this clone: This CDR3 is also generated by other DNA sequences in the sample. V gene TRBV2 combines with J gene TRBJ1-5; D uncertain. V shed 6 bases and J shed 9 bases, with 9 bases lying between them. The CDR3 sequence is 11 residues long. Germline values: CDR1 SNHLY, CDR2 FYNNEI. This CDR3 is CASRGEGPQHF. The CDR3 DNA sequence: TGTGCCAGCAGGGGAGAGGGGCCCCAGCATTTT.

The gene calls are TRBV4-1 and TRBJ1-1; D is unresolved. CDR1 and CDR2 (germline): MGHRA, YSYEKL. The V and J ends lost 1 base and 6 bases respectively, with 15 bases between them. The length of the CDR3 is 15 residues. The CDR3 loop is CASSQVGSLWAEAFF. In DNA, the CDR3 is TGCGCCAGCAGCCAAGTTGGCTCCCTATGGGCTGAAGCTTTCTTT.